The present entry profiles one T cell receptor beta chain with its context. Antigen unknown. Vbeta (60) and Jbeta (13) primers were used in the PCR. Measured with immunoSEQ multiplex PCR; TCRdb has only the in-frame clones, and not every one. The repertoire holds 150,000 to 200,000 clones, roughly 80% seen once, with around 2.4% in the top ten. The data were obtained in a study of cytomegalovirus exposure and HLA in healthy donors. Study background: Among 150 million to 200 million T cells, an earlier analysis found 90 million to 130 million unique TCR beta sequences. General study findings and limits: A later look showed TCR association rates differing by HLA locus, highest for DRB1 and lowest for HLA-C. Most subjects' HLA-A and HLA-B alleles were reportedly predicted from TCR beta sequences.

The CDR3 runs to 12 residues. Germline assignment: CDR1 GTSNPN and CDR2 SVGIG (reference sequence). V lost 2 bases, J lost 9 bases, and 11 bases lay in between. Sample: PBMCs. The TCR originated in a female donor in good health and CMV-seronegative. The rearrangement joins TRBV30 to TRBJ1-3; D remains ambiguous. The CDR3 DNA follows: TGTGCCTGGAGTCTCGGTGGAGGCACCATATATTTT. Protein sequence: CAWSLGGGTIYF.